Listed below are T cell receptor beta chains from one sample, sequenced in a study of beta chain features in type 1 diabetes. Sequenced by immunoSEQ multiplex PCR; TCRdb stores in-frame clones only, minus some. The table lists 220,000 or so clones, around 68% of them singletons. The specimen sequenced was naive CD4+ T cells from blood. The receptors derive from a man aged 25-45 years in good health. Both conserved end residues are part of each CDR3. D genes are given only for firm matches. Expanded clones get a size class; other rows say once, few or many, or leave the size out.

clone_size j_call v_call d_call cdr3_nt cdr3_aa
. TRBJ1-5 TRBV7-2 . TGTGCCAGCAGCTCAACTAGCAATCAGCCCCAGCATTTT CASSSTSNQPQHF
. TRBJ2-7 TRBV30 TRBD1 TGTGCCTGGAGTGTACAGGGACAGGAGCAGTACTTC CAWSVQGQEQYF
few TRBJ2-7 TRBV29-1 . TGCAGCGTTTTCAGGAGCTCCTACGAGCAGTACTTC CSVFRSSYEQYF
few TRBJ1-2 TRBV30 . TGTGCCTGGAGTTCTTCCCGGGAAGTGAAGTTC CAWSSSREVKF
few TRBJ2-5 TRBV30 TRBD1 TGTGCCTGGGGGACAGGGGGAGGAGAGACCCAGTACTTC CAWGTGGGETQYF
. TRBJ2-4 TRBV5-6 . TGTGCCAGCAGCTTCAAGAGGAACGCTTGGGCCAAAAACATTCAGTACTTC CASSFKRNAWAKNIQYF
. TRBJ2-1 TRBV5-6 . TGTGCCAGCAGCCCAGATTTGGGGGCCGAAGGGAATGAGCAGTTCTTC CASSPDLGAEGNEQFF
. TRBJ2-3 TRBV7-2 . TGTGCCAGCAGCTTAAAGTCCGTCACAGATACGCAGTATTTT CASSLKSVTDTQYF
. TRBJ2-6 TRBV25-1 TRBD1 TGTGCCAGCAGTGGGACAGGGGACTCTGGGGCCAACGTCCTGACTTTC CASSGTGDSGANVLTF
. TRBJ1-5 TRBV6-6 TRBD1 TGTGCCAGCACAGGGGGTGGGCAGCCCCAGCATTTT CASTGGGQPQHF
. TRBJ2-1 TRBV9 . TGTGCCAGCAGCGTAGCTACCCTCCCAGGTTTCCCCTCGAAGGTTAGCTCCTACAATGAGCAGTTCTTC CASSVATLPGFPSKVSSYNEQFF
. TRBJ1-6 TRBV30 TRBD1 TGTGCCTTCGCGGGACAGAATAATTCACCCCTCCACTTT CAFAGQNNSPLHF
. TRBJ2-1 TRBV10-3 . TGTGCCATCAGTGAGTCGGCCGTGGGCAATGAGCAGTTCTTC CAISESAVGNEQFF
. TRBJ2-1 TRBV4-3 TRBD2 TGCGCCAGCAGCCAGACACCGGGACTAGGTTTGGATCAGCAGTTCTTC CASSQTPGLGLDQQFF
. TRBJ1-1 TRBV9 . TGTGCCAGCAGCGTAGTGGTCGACACTGAAGCTTTCTTT CASSVVVDTEAFF
. TRBJ2-7 TRBV7-2 . TGTGCCAGCAGCTTAGATTACGAGCAGTACTTC CASSLDYEQYF
. TRBJ2-4 TRBV2 . TGTGCCAGCACTCCCAGGGCAGTCCTCCAAAACATTCAGTACTTC CASTPRAVLQNIQYF
. TRBJ2-6 TRBV19 . TGTGCCAGTACGAGGGCCTCTGGGGCCAACGTCCTGACTTTC CASTRASGANVLTF
. TRBJ2-5 TRBV6-1 . TGTGCCAGCAGAAGGGGGAGGGGAGAGACCCAGTACTTC CASRRGRGETQYF
. TRBJ1-4 TRBV30 . TGTGCCTGGAGTGTACCGAACGAGGAAAAACTGTTTTTT CAWSVPNEEKLFF
. TRBJ2-3 TRBV30 . TGTGCCTGGCGAGATAGCGCCACAGATACGCAGTATTTT CAWRDSATDTQYF
few TRBJ2-6 TRBV30 . TGTGCCTGGAGTGTAGACTCTGGGGCCAACGTCCTGACTTTC CAWSVDSGANVLTF
. TRBJ1-4 TRBV20-1 . TGCAGTGCTAGAGTAGAAGAAAAACTGTTTTTT CSARVEEKLFF
few TRBJ1-3 TRBV30 . TGTGCCTGGACAGGGGCAGGAAACACCATATATTTT CAWTGAGNTIYF
. TRBJ2-7 TRBV9 . TGTGCCAGCAGCGTAGAACTGGGTTCCTACGAGCAGTACTTC CASSVELGSYEQYF
. TRBJ2-3 TRBV11-2 . TGTGCCAGCAGCTTCCAGCGGATTAGCACAGATACGCAGTATTTT CASSFQRISTDTQYF
. TRBJ2-1 TRBV2 . TGTGCCAGCAGCATTCGAGCGATCTCCTACAATGAGCAGTTCTTC CASSIRAISYNEQFF
. TRBJ2-3 TRBV29-1 . TGCAGCGTCCGGGGCCTAACAGCCGACACAGATACGCAGTATTTT CSVRGLTADTDTQYF
. TRBJ1-1 TRBV2 . TGTGCCAGCAGTGGACAGTTGAACACTGAAGCTTTCTTT CASSGQLNTEAFF
once TRBJ2-5 TRBV4-3 . TGCGCCAGCAGCCTCAGGAACAGGGCAGAGACCCAGTACTTC CASSLRNRAETQYF
. TRBJ1-2 TRBV30 TRBD1 TGTGCCTGGAGTGTAGGACAGGGCCCAGGCTACACCTTC CAWSVGQGPGYTF
. TRBJ1-1 TRBV29-1 TRBD1 TGCAGCGCCAAATTACAGGGGAGGACTGAAGCTTTCTTT CSAKLQGRTEAFF
. TRBJ2-2 TRBV6-6 . TGTGCCAGCAGAATACGACAAGGAACGACCGGGGAGCTGTTTTTT CASRIRQGTTGELFF
. TRBJ2-1 TRBV7-9 . TGTGCCAGCAGCCAAGGGATCTCCTACAATGAGCAGTTCTTC CASSQGISYNEQFF
. TRBJ2-7 TRBV20-1 . TGCAGTGCTGACCCAGACTACGAGCAGTACTTC CSADPDYEQYF
. TRBJ2-3 TRBV30 . TGTGCCTGGAGTGTACTGGGGCGGGCAGATACGCAGTATTTT CAWSVLGRADTQYF
. TRBJ2-3 TRBV7-2 . TGTGCCAGCAGCCCAGGGTCGGAACACACAGATACGCAGTATTTT CASSPGSEHTDTQYF
. TRBJ2-1 TRBV30 . TGTGCCTGGAGTGAGAACGATGAGCAGTTCTTC CAWSENDEQFF
few TRBJ2-7 TRBV19 . TGTGCCAGTAGCCTCCTCGGGAACGAGCAGTACTTC CASSLLGNEQYF
. TRBJ2-1 TRBV27 . TGTGCCAGCAGTTCCGGAACAGGGATATCTTACAATGAGCAGTTCTTC CASSSGTGISYNEQFF
few TRBJ2-5 TRBV5-1 . TGCGCCAGCAGCTTGGGCAGCGATGAGACCCAGTACTTC CASSLGSDETQYF
. TRBJ2-3 TRBV2 TRBD1 TGTGCCAGCAGTGAATTGTCAGGGGGCAGGGATACGCAGTATTTT CASSELSGGRDTQYF
. TRBJ1-1 TRBV30 . TGTGCCTGGAGAGGCGGGACGGCCGGAATAAACACTGAAGCTTTCTTT CAWRGGTAGINTEAFF
. TRBJ1-3 TRBV29-1 TRBD1 TGCAGCGTCCGGACAGGGGGGGGAAACACCATATATTTT CSVRTGGGNTIYF
. TRBJ2-7 TRBV2 . TGTGCCAGCAGGCCCGGGACGGGTGTCTACGAGCAGTACTTC CASRPGTGVYEQYF
. TRBJ2-3 TRBV7-9 . TGTGCCAGCAGCTTGGACGGCAGACTGCAGTATTTT CASSLDGRLQYF
once TRBJ2-3 TRBV7-2 . TGTGCCAGCAGCTTAGCGGCCCTAGGATCGCAGTATTTT CASSLAALGSQYF
. TRBJ2-3 TRBV7-2 . TGTGCCAGCAGCGGGGACGGAAGGCCCCAAGATACGCAGTATTTT CASSGDGRPQDTQYF
. TRBJ2-1 TRBV30 . TGTGCCTGGAGTCGGGACATATACAATGAGCAGTTCTTC CAWSRDIYNEQFF
few TRBJ1-2 TRBV30 . TGTGCCTGGAGTGTACAGGGAATGAGCTATGGCTACACCTTC CAWSVQGMSYGYTF
. TRBJ2-1 TRBV30 . TGTGCCTGGAGCGGACAGAGCTACAATGAGCAGTTCTTC CAWSGQSYNEQFF
. TRBJ2-3 TRBV29-1 . TGCAGCGTTGGGCTGGGGGACTTGCATACGCAGTATTTT CSVGLGDLHTQYF